A single sample gave rise to the 25 T cell receptor beta chains below, sequenced in a study of neurological immune-mediated disorders. TCRdb re-derived calls from the 5' RACE reads in MiXCR, one entry per CDR3 protein. The table records 50,000 to 55,000 distinct CDR3 sequences, 10% of them present only once. The sequenced sample consisted of PBMCs. These receptors were obtained from a man aged 70 or older with HTLV-1-associated myelopathy (HAM/TSP).

There are many counts of this clonotype. This chain connects TRBV7-2 to TRBJ2-7; 10 bases are a match to TRBD2. CDR1 and CDR2 from the germline V gene are SGHTA and FQGNSA. V lost 2 bases and J lost 6; bases outside the gene matches: 7. The CDR3 has 15 amino acids. Here the CDR3 reads CASSLNLAGESEQYF. DNA of the CDR3: TGTGCCAGCAGCTTAAATCTAGCGGGAGAAAGCGAGCAGTACTTC.

This clonotype was recorded at least ten times. J is TRBJ1-2 and V is TRBV7-2; TRBD1 might be the D (5 bases). Trimming stripped 1 base from V and 2 bases from J, with 11 bases between. Germline V lookup: CDR1 SGHTA, CDR2 FQGNSA. The CDR3 has 15 amino acids. In nucleotides, the CDR3 is TGTGCCAGCAGCTTAGGGCAGGGTCTGAACTATGGCTACACCTTC. Translating gives CASSLGQGLNYGYTF.

This clonotype showed up many times. V gene TRBV5-6 combines with J gene TRBJ2-5; 7 bases map to TRBD1. The CDR3 covers 13 residues. Trimming removed 4 bases from V and 3 bases from J; junction bases left unmatched: 3. The V gene's germline CDR1 is SGHDT and CDR2 YYEEEE. DNA for the CDR3: TGTGCCAGCAGCACCAGGGGGAAAGAGACCCAGTACTTC. It is translated as CASSTRGKETQYF.

Many counts were recorded for this clonotype. The chain recombines TRBV20-1 with TRBJ2-3; 7 bases are a match to TRBD2. CDR3 length equals 14 residues. The trim removed 3 bases at V and 0 bases at J, leaving 3 bases unmatched. CDR1 is DFQATT and CDR2 is SNEGSKA in the germline V gene (reference sequence). In DNA, the CDR3 is TGCAGTGCTAGGGCTAGCGGAAGCACAGATACGCAGTATTTT. As protein: CSARASGSTDTQYF.

There are many counts of this clonotype. This chain connects TRBV27 to TRBJ2-2; 7 positions agree with TRBD2. This CDR3 contains 16 residues. Unmatched junction bases numbered 12, after V lost 7 bases and J lost 4 bases. CDR1 is MNHEY and CDR2 is SMNVEV in the germline V gene (reference sequence). CDR3 sequence (DNA): TGTGCCAGCACCTGGTCGCGAGGGAGGGGCACCGGGGAGCTGTTTTTT. Protein: CASTWSRGRGTGELFF.

The sample holds many counts of this clonotype. This chain links TRBV15 with TRBJ2-1; 7 positions match TRBD2. J lost 0 bases, V lost 3 bases, and 5 bases had no gene match. Germline V gene sequence: CDR1 LNHNV, CDR2 YYDKDF (reference sequence). The CDR3 covers 16 residues. The CDR3: CATSSLGGSSYNEQFF. The CDR3 nucleotides are TGTGCCACCAGCAGTCTGGGCGGGAGCTCCTACAATGAGCAGTTCTTC.

This clonotype occurred many times. The chain recombines TRBV7-2 with TRBJ2-3; 8 positions agree with TRBD2. The CDR3 contains 16 residues. CDR1 is SGHTA and CDR2 is FQGNSA in the germline V gene. The junction had 8 bases not matched to a gene; V was cut back by 4 bases and J by 2 bases. The CDR3 region is CASSYQKRGFTDTQYF. The CDR3, as DNA: TGTGCCAGCAGCTACCAGAAGCGGGGGTTCACAGATACGCAGTATTTT.

V and J are TRBV20-1 and TRBJ2-1; 8 nucleotides agree with TRBD1. The CDR3 runs to 13 residues. Trimming cost V 7 bases and J 4 bases; bases outside gene matches: 6. The germline CDR1 and CDR2 sequences are DFQATT and SNEGSKA (reference sequence). The CDR3 coding sequence is TGCAGTGGAGGGACAGGAGGATACAATGAGCAGTTCTTC. Amino acid sequence: CSGGTGGYNEQFF.

This clonotype was detected many times. This chain connects TRBV7-8 to TRBJ2-3; D remains unclear. Germline V gene sequence: CDR1 SGHVS, CDR2 FQNEAQ. V lost 5 bases to trimming and J lost 6 bases, with 12 bases between them. This CDR3 is 13 amino acids long. CDR3 DNA sequence: TGTGCCAGCAGCCCCAGCACCACCGATACGCAGTATTTT. Translating it yields CASSPSTTDTQYF. Looking up the rest from reference TRBV7-8 and TRBJ2-3 gives the full variable domain: GAGVSQSPRYKVAKRGQDVALRCDPISGHVSLFWYQQALGQGPEFLTYFQNEAQLDKSGLPSDRFFAERPEGSVSTLKIQRTQQEDSAVYLCASSPSTTDTQYFGPGTRLTVL.

This clonotype has a count of ten or more. This sequence joins TRBV20-1 and TRBJ2-2; TRBD1 agrees at 8 bases. The CDR3 sequence is 14 residues long. Unmatched junction bases numbered 5, after V lost 2 bases and J lost 6 bases. Germline CDR1 is DFQATT and CDR2 is SNEGSKA (reference sequence). The CDR3 bases are TGCAGTGCTAGAACCGGACAGGGCGCCGGGGAGCTGTTTTTT. Translated, it gives CSARTGQGAGELFF.

This clonotype was seen at least ten times. One end of the junction varies from germline; a read error may be responsible. The chain combines TRBV20-1 with TRBJ1-5; D uncertain. Per germline, CDR1 DFQATT and CDR2 SNEGSKA (reference sequence). The CDR3 covers 13 residues. The CDR3 nucleotides are TGCAGTGCCAGAGAGGGCAGCAATCAGCCCCAGCATTTT. It codes for CSAREGSNQPQHF.

At least ten counts were recorded for this clonotype. The V and J genes are TRBV3-1 and TRBJ2-7, with 8 bases that match TRBD1. The germline V gene has CDR1 LGHDT and CDR2 YNNKEL (reference sequence). CDR3 length: 16 residues. V lost 3 bases, J lost 6 bases, and 13 bases stayed unmatched. The CDR3 is CASSQGRDRLSLEQYF. The CDR3 region has the DNA TGTGCCAGCAGCCAGGGAAGGGACAGGTTATCCCTCGAGCAGTACTTC.

This clonotype has at least ten counts. V gene TRBV20-1 combines with J gene TRBJ1-4; TRBD1 might be the D (5 bases). The germline V and J ends were trimmed by 5 bases and 8 bases, with 15 bases remaining between them. Germline V gene data show CDR1 as DFQATT and CDR2 as SNEGSKA (reference sequence). The CDR3 loop spans 13 amino acids. The CDR3 DNA follows: TGCAGTGCTGGGGGGGGAGGGCACGAAAAACTGTTTTTT. Translating gives CSAGGGGHEKLFF.

The chain has TRBV6-2 or TRBV6-3 and TRBJ2-1; D remains unclear. CDR1 and CDR2 (germline): MNHEY, SVGEGT. The V and J ends lost 5 bases and 5 bases respectively, with 7 bases between them. The CDR3 sequence is 12 residues long. The CDR3 sequence is CASSMANNEQFF. The CDR3 bases are TGTGCCAGCAGTATGGCAAACAATGAGCAGTTCTTC.

The V call is TRBV11-1, the J call TRBJ2-2, with unresolved D. V gave up 2 bases and J gave up 2 bases, with 12 bases separating them. CDR1 and CDR2 (germline): SGHAT, FQDESV (reference sequence). The CDR3 spans 16 residues. CDR3 coding DNA: TGTGCCAGCAGCTTACGGCGCCTCCCTAACACCGGGGAGCTGTTTTTT. This sequence encodes CASSLRRLPNTGELFF.

This clonotype was observed at least ten times. This rearrangement joins TRBV7-9 to TRBJ1-4; D remains ambiguous. Trimming took off 2 bases at V and 8 bases at J, with 9 bases between the two ends. Germline values: CDR1 SEHNR, CDR2 FQNEAQ (reference sequence). The CDR3 contains 13 residues. In DNA form, the CDR3 reads TGTGCCAGCAGCTTAACGGCTGGAGAAAAACTGTTTTTT. It is translated as CASSLTAGEKLFF. The whole variable domain, filled in from reference TRBV7-9 and TRBJ1-4, reads DTGVSQNPRHKITKRGQNVTFRCDPISEHNRLYWYRQTLGQGPEFLTYFQNEAQLEKSRLLSDRFSAERPKGSFSTLEIQRTEQGDSAMYLCASSLTAGEKLFFGSGTQLSVL.

This clonotype was seen at least ten times. The chain uses TRBV14 and TRBJ2-5; maybe TRBD1 (5 bases). V lost 4 bases and J lost 4, with 16 bases in between. This CDR3 is 15 amino acids long. Per germline, CDR1 SGHDN and CDR2 FVKESK. This CDR3 is CASSRDSFLRETQYF. In nucleotides, the CDR3 is TGTGCCAGCAGCCGCGACAGTTTTTTACGAGAGACCCAGTACTTC. The full variable domain, with the rest looked up from reference TRBV14 and TRBJ2-5, is EAGVTQFPSHSVIEKGQTVTLRCDPISGHDNLYWYRRVMGKEIKFLLHFVKESKQDESGMPNNRFLAERTGGTYSTLKVQPAELEDSGVYFCASSRDSFLRETQYFGPGTRLLVL.

This clonotype was seen many times. This sequence joins TRBV5-1 and TRBJ1-4, with D tentatively TRBD1 (6 bases). Germline V CDR1 and CDR2: SGHRS, YFSETQ. Trimming removed 3 bases at V and 7 bases at J, with 16 bases between. The length of the CDR3 is 15 residues. CDR3 region: CASSSADTGIEKLFF. CDR3 DNA sequence: TGCGCCAGCAGCTCGGCGGACACAGGGATTGAAAAACTGTTTTTT.

The CDR3 reads CASSRRTSGRAEDEQFF. Written as DNA, the CDR3 is TGTGCCAGCAGCCGGAGGACTAGCGGGAGGGCCGAGGATGAGCAGTTCTTC. The V and J genes are TRBV4-2 and TRBJ2-1; TRBD2 agrees at 15 bases. The V segment lost 4 bases and the J segment 8 bases; nucleotides outside the gene matches: 9. The germline V gene encodes CDR1 LGHNA and CDR2 YNFKEQ. The CDR3 is made up of 17 amino acids.

There are many counts of this clonotype. V and J are TRBV12-3 or TRBV12-4 and TRBJ2-2; 9 nucleotides align to TRBD1. The CDR3 has 17 residues. With V trimmed by 7 bases and J by 4 bases, 13 bases remained unmatched. The CDR3: CASTMLTGGGSTGELFF. The CDR3 DNA sequence: TGTGCCAGCACAATGCTTACAGGGGGCGGGTCCACCGGGGAGCTGTTTTTT.

This clonotype occurred many times. The CDR3 here is CSARDPGRVSETQYF. In DNA form, the CDR3 reads TGCAGTGCTAGAGATCCGGGGAGGGTGTCAGAGACCCAGTACTTC. The rearrangement links TRBV20-1 to TRBJ2-5; 7 nucleotides match TRBD2. Germline V gene lookup returns CDR1 DFQATT and CDR2 SNEGSKA (reference sequence). The CDR3 sequence is 15 residues long. V shed 0 bases, J shed 4 bases, and the junction held 8 bases outside the gene matches.

This chain connects TRBV2 to TRBJ2-1, with D possibly TRBD2 on 5 matching bases. Germline values: CDR1 SNHLY, CDR2 FYNNEI. This CDR3 has 15 residues. Trimming stripped 8 bases from V and 10 bases from J, with 24 bases between. CDR3 nucleotide sequence: TGTGCCAGCCGTCGAAACGGGGATGGCCCTTCGGAGCAGTTCTTC. It codes for CASRRNGDGPSEQFF. Combining the CDR3 with reference TRBV2 and TRBJ2-1 gives the whole variable domain EPEVTQTPSHQVTQMGQEVILRCVPISNHLYFYWYRQILGQKVEFLVSFYNNEISEKSEIFDDQFSVERPDGSNFTLKIRSTKLEDSAMYFCASRRNGDGPSEQFFGPGTRLTVL.

V is TRBV14 and J is TRBJ1-3; 7 bases agree with TRBD1. Per germline, CDR1 SGHDN and CDR2 FVKESK. V shed 3 bases, J shed 4 bases, and the junction held 6 bases outside the gene matches. The CDR3 covers 15 residues. The CDR3 spells CASSHRPGQGNTIYF. The CDR3 bases are TGTGCCAGCAGCCATCGCCCGGGACAGGGAAACACCATATATTTT. Based on the CDR3 plus reference TRBV14 and TRBJ1-3, the full variable domain is EAGVTQFPSHSVIEKGQTVTLRCDPISGHDNLYWYRRVMGKEIKFLLHFVKESKQDESGMPNNRFLAERTGGTYSTLKVQPAELEDSGVYFCASSHRPGQGNTIYFGEGSWLTVV.

This clonotype was recorded many times. The chain joins TRBV5-1 to TRBJ2-5; possible D gene TRBD2, 6 bases. Germline values: CDR1 SGHRS, CDR2 YFSETQ. The CDR3 has 15 amino acids. V was shortened by 5 bases and J by 1 base, with 15 bases between the two germline ends. This chain's CDR3 is CASSRQAGPQETQYF. The CDR3 DNA reads as TGCGCCAGCAGTCGTCAGGCGGGGCCCCAAGAGACCCAGTACTTC. Looking up the rest from reference TRBV5-1 and TRBJ2-5 gives the full variable domain: KAGVTQTPRYLIKTRGQQVTLSCSPISGHRSVSWYQQTPGQGLQFLFEYFSETQRNKGNFPGRFSGRQFSNSRSEMNVSTLELGDSALYLCASSRQAGPQETQYFGPGTRLLVL.

This clonotype is labeled medium-sized. The rearrangement links TRBV27 to TRBJ2-1; 9 positions match TRBD2. Trimming at V came to 8 bases and at J to 4 bases, leaving 12 bases not matched to a gene. Germline V lookup: CDR1 MNHEY, CDR2 SMNVEV (reference sequence). The CDR3 has 16 residues. For the CDR3, the DNA is TGTGCCAGCCTTAAAGATGGGCGGGAGGGATACAATGAGCAGTTCTTC. Protein sequence: CASLKDGREGYNEQFF.